This TCR beta chain was recorded in a study of T-cell memory formation after mild COVID-19. Each CDR3 protein is one row after TCRdb ran MiXCR on the 5' RACE reads. The sample has about 600,000 distinct CDR3 sequences, approximately 21% seen once. Unmatched junction bases numbered 0, after V lost 0 bases and J lost 4 bases. Germline V gene lookup returns CDR1 GTSNPN and CDR2 SVGIG (reference sequence). The CDR3 is made up of 14 amino acids. Sequences were obtained from PBMCs or a T cell subset sorted from them (not recorded which). The chain is built from TRBV30 and TRBJ2-1; the match to TRBD2 covers 10 bases. This clonotype was sampled from an adult woman who had mild COVID-19 (a few samples of this study predate the infection). Cell type and time point are not known. The CDR3, as DNA: TGTGCCTGGAGTGTAGCGGGAGGGTACAATGAGCAGTTCTTC. Protein: CAWSVAGGYNEQFF.